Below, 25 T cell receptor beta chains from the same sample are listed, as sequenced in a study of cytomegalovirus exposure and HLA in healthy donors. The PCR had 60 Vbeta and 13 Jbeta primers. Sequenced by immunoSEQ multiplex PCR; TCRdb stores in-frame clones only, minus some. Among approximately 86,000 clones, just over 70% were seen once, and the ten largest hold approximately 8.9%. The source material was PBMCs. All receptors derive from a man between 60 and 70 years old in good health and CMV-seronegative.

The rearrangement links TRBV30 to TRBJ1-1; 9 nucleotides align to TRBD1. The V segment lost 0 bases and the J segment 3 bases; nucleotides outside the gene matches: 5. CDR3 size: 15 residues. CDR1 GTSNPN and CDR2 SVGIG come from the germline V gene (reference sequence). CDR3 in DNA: TGTGCCTGGAGTGTACAGGGGGCCTCGGACACTGAAGCTTTCTTT. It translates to CAWSVQGASDTEAFF.

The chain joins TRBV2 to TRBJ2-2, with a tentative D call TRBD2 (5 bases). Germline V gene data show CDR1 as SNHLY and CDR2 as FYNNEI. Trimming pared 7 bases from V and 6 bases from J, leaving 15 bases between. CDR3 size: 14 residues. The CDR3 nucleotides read TGTGCCAGCAAGGAGAGGGCTCCCGCCGGGGAGCTGTTTTTT. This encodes CASKERAPAGELFF.

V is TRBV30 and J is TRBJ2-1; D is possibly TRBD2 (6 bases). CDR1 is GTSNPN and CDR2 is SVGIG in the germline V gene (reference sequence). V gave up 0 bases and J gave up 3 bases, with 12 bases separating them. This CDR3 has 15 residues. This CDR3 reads CAWSVLGTDYNEQFF. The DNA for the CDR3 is TGTGCCTGGAGTGTACTCGGGACTGACTACAATGAGCAGTTCTTC.

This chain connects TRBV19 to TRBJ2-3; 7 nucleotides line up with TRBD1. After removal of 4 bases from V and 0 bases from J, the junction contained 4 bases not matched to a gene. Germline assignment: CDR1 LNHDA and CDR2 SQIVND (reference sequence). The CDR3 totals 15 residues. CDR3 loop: CASSRQDRSTDTQYF. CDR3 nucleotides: TGTGCCAGTAGTAGGCAGGACAGGAGCACAGATACGCAGTATTTT.

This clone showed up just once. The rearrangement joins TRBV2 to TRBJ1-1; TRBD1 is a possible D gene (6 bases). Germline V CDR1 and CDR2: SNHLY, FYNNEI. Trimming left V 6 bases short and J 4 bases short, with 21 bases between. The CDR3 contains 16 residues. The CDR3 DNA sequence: TGTGCCAGCAGCGGCGGGGGGCCTTCGGGGGGCACTGAAGCTTTCTTT. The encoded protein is CASSGGGPSGGTEAFF. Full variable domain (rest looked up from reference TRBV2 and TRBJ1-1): EPEVTQTPSHQVTQMGQEVILRCVPISNHLYFYWYRQILGQKVEFLVSFYNNEISEKSEIFDDQFSVERPDGSNFTLKIRSTKLEDSAMYFCASSGGGPSGGTEAFFGQGTRLTVV.

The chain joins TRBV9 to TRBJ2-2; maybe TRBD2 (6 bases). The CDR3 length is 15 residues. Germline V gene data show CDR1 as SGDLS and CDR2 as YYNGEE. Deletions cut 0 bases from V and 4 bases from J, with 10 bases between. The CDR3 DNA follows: TGTGCCAGCAGCGTAGGGGGGGAGAGCACCGGGGAGCTGTTTTTT. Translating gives CASSVGGESTGELFF.

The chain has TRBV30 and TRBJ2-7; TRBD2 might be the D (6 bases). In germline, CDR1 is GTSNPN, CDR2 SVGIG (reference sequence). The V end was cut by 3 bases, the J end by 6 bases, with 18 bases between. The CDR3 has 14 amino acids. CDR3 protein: CAWRGVRGGGEQYF. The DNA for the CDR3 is TGTGCCTGGAGGGGCGTACGGGGAGGTGGCGAGCAGTACTTC.

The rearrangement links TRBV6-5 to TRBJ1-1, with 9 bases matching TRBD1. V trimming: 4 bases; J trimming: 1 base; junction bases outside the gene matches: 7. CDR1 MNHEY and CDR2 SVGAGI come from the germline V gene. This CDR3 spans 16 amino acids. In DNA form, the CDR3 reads TGTGCCAGCAGTTCAGGACAGGGGAGAAGGAACACTGAAGCTTTCTTT. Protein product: CASSSGQGRRNTEAFF.

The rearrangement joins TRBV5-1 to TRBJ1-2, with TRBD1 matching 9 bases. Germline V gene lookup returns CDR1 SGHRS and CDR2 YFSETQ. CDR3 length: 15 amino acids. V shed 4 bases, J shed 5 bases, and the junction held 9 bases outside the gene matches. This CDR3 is CASSDTGGADYGYTF. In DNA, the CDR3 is TGCGCCAGCAGCGACACAGGGGGCGCAGATTATGGCTACACCTTC. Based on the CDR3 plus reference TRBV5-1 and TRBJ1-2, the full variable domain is KAGVTQTPRYLIKTRGQQVTLSCSPISGHRSVSWYQQTPGQGLQFLFEYFSETQRNKGNFPGRFSGRQFSNSRSEMNVSTLELGDSALYLCASSDTGGADYGYTFGSGTRLTVV.

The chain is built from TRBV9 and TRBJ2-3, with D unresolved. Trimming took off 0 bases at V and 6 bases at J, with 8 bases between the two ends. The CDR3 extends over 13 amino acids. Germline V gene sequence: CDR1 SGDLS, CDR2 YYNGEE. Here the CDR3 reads CASSVVKADTQYF. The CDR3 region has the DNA TGTGCCAGCAGCGTAGTCAAAGCGGATACGCAGTATTTT.

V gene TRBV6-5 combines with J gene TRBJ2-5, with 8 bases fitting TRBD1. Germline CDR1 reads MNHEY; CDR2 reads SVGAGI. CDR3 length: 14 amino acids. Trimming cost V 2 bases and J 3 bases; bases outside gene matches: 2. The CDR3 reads CASSYGQGKETQYF. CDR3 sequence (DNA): TGTGCCAGCAGTTACGGACAGGGAAAAGAGACCCAGTACTTC.

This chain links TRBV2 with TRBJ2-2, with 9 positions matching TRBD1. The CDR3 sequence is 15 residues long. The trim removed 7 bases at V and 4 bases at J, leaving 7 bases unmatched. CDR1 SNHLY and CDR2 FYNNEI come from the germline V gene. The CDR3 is CASKGQGTFTGELFF. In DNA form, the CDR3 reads TGTGCCAGCAAGGGACAGGGAACCTTCACCGGGGAGCTGTTTTTT.

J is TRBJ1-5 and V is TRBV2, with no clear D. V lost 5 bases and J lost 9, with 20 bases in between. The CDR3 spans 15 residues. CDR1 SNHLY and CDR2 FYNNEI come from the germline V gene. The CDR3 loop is CASSLEQASYGPQHF. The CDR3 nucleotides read TGTGCCAGCAGTTTAGAGCAAGCATCCTATGGGCCCCAGCATTTT.

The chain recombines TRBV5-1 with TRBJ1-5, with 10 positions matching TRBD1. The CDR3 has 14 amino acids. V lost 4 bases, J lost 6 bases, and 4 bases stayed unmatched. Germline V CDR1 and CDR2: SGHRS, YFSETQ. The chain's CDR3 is CASSTGTGAQPQHF. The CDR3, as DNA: TGCGCCAGCAGCACCGGGACAGGGGCTCAGCCCCAGCATTTT. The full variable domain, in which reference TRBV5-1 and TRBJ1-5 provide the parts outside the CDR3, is KAGVTQTPRYLIKTRGQQVTLSCSPISGHRSVSWYQQTPGQGLQFLFEYFSETQRNKGNFPGRFSGRQFSNSRSEMNVSTLELGDSALYLCASSTGTGAQPQHFGDGTRLSIL.

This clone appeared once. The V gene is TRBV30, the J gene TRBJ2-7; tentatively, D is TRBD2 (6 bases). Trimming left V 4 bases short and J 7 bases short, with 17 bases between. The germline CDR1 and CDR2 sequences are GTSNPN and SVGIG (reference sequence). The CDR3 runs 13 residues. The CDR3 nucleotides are TGTGCCTGGACCGGGGCACTCCGGGAGGAGCAGTACTTC. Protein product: CAWTGALREEQYF.

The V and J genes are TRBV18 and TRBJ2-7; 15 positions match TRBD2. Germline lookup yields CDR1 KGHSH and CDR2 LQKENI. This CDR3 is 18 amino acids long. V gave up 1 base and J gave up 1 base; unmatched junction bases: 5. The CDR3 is CASSPLGLAGGSSYEQYF. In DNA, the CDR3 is TGTGCCAGCTCACCACTGGGACTAGCGGGGGGATCTTCCTACGAGCAGTACTTC.

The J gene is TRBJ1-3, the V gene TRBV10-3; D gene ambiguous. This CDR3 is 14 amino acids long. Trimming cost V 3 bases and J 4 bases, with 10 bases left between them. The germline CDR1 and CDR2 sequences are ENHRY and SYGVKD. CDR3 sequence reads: CAISDQTEGNTIYF. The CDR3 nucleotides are TGTGCCATCAGTGATCAAACTGAAGGAAACACCATATATTTT.

CDR3 DNA sequence: TGTGCCAGCAGACTAATACAGGGGAATGAGCAGTTCTTC. Protein product: CASRLIQGNEQFF. The J gene is TRBJ2-1, the V gene TRBV7-2; 7 bases agree with TRBD1. The CDR3 has 13 residues. The V gene's germline CDR1 is SGHTA and CDR2 FQGNSA. Unmatched junction bases numbered 6, after V lost 6 bases and J lost 7 bases. The full variable domain, its missing parts supplied by reference TRBV7-2 and TRBJ2-1, is GAGVSQSPSNKVTEKGKDVELRCDPISGHTALYWYRQSLGQGLEFLIYFQGNSAPDKSGLPSDRFSAERTGGSVSTLTIQRTQQEDSAVYLCASRLIQGNEQFFGPGTRLTVL.

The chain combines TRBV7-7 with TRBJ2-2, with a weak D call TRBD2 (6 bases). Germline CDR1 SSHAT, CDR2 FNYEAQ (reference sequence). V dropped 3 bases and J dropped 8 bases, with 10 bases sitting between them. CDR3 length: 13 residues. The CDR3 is CASSLAGGGELFF. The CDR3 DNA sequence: TGTGCCAGCAGCTTGGCCGGAGGGGGGGAGCTGTTTTTT.

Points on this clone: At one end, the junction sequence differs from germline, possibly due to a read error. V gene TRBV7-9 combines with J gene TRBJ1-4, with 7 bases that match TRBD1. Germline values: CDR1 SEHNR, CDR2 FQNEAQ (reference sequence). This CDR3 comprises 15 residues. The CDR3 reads CSSSLGGGNREKLFF. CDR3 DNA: TGTTCCAGCAGCTTAGGGGGCGGCAATCGGGAAAAACTGTTTTTT.

The chain's CDR3 is CASSESTTYQETQYF. The CDR3 coding sequence is TGTGCCAGCAGCGAATCGACAACGTACCAAGAGACCCAGTACTTC. The gene calls are TRBV9 and TRBJ2-5, with D hard to call. The CDR3 is 15 residues long. Germline V lookup: CDR1 SGDLS, CDR2 YYNGEE. The V gene lost 3 bases and the J gene lost 0 bases, with 12 bases spanning the gap.

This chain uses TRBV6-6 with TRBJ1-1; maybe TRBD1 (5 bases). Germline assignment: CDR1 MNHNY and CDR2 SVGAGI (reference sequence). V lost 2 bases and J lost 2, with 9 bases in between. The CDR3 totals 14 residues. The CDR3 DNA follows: TGTGCCAGCAGTTACGCCGGGACTAACACTGAAGCTTTCTTT. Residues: CASSYAGTNTEAFF.

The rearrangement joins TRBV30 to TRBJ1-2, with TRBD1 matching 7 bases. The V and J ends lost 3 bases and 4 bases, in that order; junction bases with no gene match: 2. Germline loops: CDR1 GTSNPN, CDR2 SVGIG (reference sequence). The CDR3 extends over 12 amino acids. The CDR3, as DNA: TGTGCCTGGAGGCCAGGGGGCTATGGCTACACCTTC. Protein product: CAWRPGGYGYTF.

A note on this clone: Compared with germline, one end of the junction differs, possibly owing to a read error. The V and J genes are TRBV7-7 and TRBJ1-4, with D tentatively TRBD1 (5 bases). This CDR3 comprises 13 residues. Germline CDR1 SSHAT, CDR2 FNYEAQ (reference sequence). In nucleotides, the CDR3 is TGTGCTAGCAGCTTCGGGGGGAATGAAAAACTGTTTTTT. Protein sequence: CASSFGGNEKLFF.

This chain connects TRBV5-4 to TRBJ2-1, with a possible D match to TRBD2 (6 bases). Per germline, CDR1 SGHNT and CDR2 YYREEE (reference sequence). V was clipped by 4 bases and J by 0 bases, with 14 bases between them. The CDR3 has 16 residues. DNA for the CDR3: TGTGCCAGCAGCCCCGATTTGGGGGGCTCCTACAATGAGCAGTTCTTC. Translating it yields CASSPDLGGSYNEQFF.